Listed here are 32 T cell receptor beta chains from one sample, sequenced in a study of cytomegalovirus exposure and HLA in healthy donors. Sequencing was performed with immunoSEQ multiplex PCR; in TCRdb, only in-frame clones are kept and a portion is missing. The data hold 300,000 to 450,000 clones, with 86% observed a single time. Sample: PBMCs. Receptors were obtained from a woman aged 18-29 years in good health and CMV-seronegative.

The chain employs TRBV28 and TRBJ1-4; perhaps TRBD1 as D (6 bases). V was clipped by 6 bases and J by 8 bases, with 10 bases between them. Germline V gene lookup returns CDR1 MDHEN and CDR2 SYDVKM. The CDR3 is 12 amino acids. The CDR3 reads CASSPDREKLFF. CDR3 sequence (DNA): TGTGCCAGCAGCCCTGACAGGGAAAAACTGTTTTTT.

The rearrangement links TRBV10-2 to TRBJ2-1; 8 bases align to TRBD2. CDR3 length: 15 residues. The V segment lost 5 bases and the J segment 1 base; nucleotides outside the gene matches: 4. Germline lookup yields CDR1 WSHSY and CDR2 SAAADI. The DNA of the CDR3 is TGCGCCAGCAGTCCTAGCGGGCCATCCTACAATGAGCAGTTCTTC. This sequence encodes CASSPSGPSYNEQFF.

The table lists this clone with a few counts. This chain uses TRBV6-5 with TRBJ2-7; 7 nucleotides agree with TRBD1. Per germline, CDR1 MNHEY and CDR2 SVGAGI. The CDR3 covers 11 residues. V trimming: 8 bases; J trimming: 5 bases; junction bases outside the gene matches: 3. CDR3 loop: CASGDRDEQYF. The CDR3, as DNA: TGTGCCAGCGGCGACAGGGACGAGCAGTACTTC.

The J gene is TRBJ2-1, the V gene TRBV6-1; TRBD2 matches at 11 bases. Germline V gene lookup returns CDR1 MNHNS and CDR2 SASEGT. CDR3 size: 19 residues. The J segment lost 1 base and the V segment lost 4 bases, leaving 12 bases of the junction unmatched. CDR3 in amino acids: CASSGASGGPLPSYNEQFF. The CDR3 DNA is TGTGCCAGCAGTGGTGCTAGCGGGGGGCCTCTACCTTCCTACAATGAGCAGTTCTTC.

V and J are TRBV28 and TRBJ1-2, with D possibly being TRBD1 (5 bases). The CDR3 contains 14 residues. In germline, CDR1 is MDHEN, CDR2 SYDVKM. V dropped 6 bases and J dropped 8 bases, with 19 bases sitting between them. CDR3 region: CASSVPPRANGYTF. Here the CDR3 DNA reads TGTGCCAGCAGCGTTCCCCCCAGGGCGAACGGCTACACCTTC.

This chain uses TRBV6-1 with TRBJ2-2; TRBD1 aligns across 7 bases. The CDR3 is 17 amino acids. The germline CDR1 and CDR2 sequences are MNHNS and SASEGT. Germline trimming cut 3 bases from V and 0 bases from J; bases unmatched to any gene: 7. The CDR3 nucleotides are TGTGCCAGCAGTGACGGGACAGACTACGCGAACACCGGGGAGCTGTTTTTT. Its translation is CASSDGTDYANTGELFF.

The genes are TRBV6-5 and TRBJ1-1; 9 positions agree with TRBD1. Losses at the gene ends were 8 bases for V and 8 bases for J; bases not matched to a gene: 6. Germline loops: CDR1 MNHEY, CDR2 SVGAGI. CDR3 size: 12 residues. As DNA, the CDR3 is TGTGCCAGCGGAACAGGGGGCCAGGAAGCTTTCTTT. It specifies CASGTGGQEAFF.

The chain uses TRBV7-9 and TRBJ1-3; 7 nucleotides agree with TRBD1. The CDR3 covers 17 residues. The germline gives CDR1 SEHNR, CDR2 FQNEAQ (reference sequence). Trimming at V came to 3 bases and at J to 4 bases, leaving 12 bases not matched to a gene. This chain's CDR3 is CASSFYGTDTSGNTIYF. The DNA of the CDR3 is TGTGCCAGCAGCTTCTACGGGACAGACACATCCGGAAACACCATATATTTT.

The genes are TRBV18 and TRBJ1-1; D is uncertain. With 6 bases removed from V and 5 bases from J, the gap between germline ends came to 7 bases. This CDR3 has 11 amino acids. Germline CDR1 reads KGHSH; CDR2 reads LQKENI. CDR3 DNA sequence: TGTGCCAGCTCGCCTAGTACTGAAGCTTTCTTT. It codes for CASSPSTEAFF.

The chain carries TRBV28 and TRBJ2-3; 8 nucleotides align to TRBD1. The germline CDR1 and CDR2 sequences are MDHEN and SYDVKM. The CDR3 covers 18 residues. V was pared by 3 bases and J by 3 bases, with 14 bases of the junction left unmatched. Here the CDR3 DNA reads TGTGCCAGCAGTTTTTACCATCAGGGGGCGCGACTTACAGATACGCAGTATTTT. Protein product: CASSFYHQGARLTDTQYF.

This clone has only one observation. The chain has TRBV4-2 and TRBJ2-7; D gene unclear. V was trimmed by 5 bases and J by 0 bases, leaving 2 bases between them. Germline V lookup: CDR1 LGHNA, CDR2 YNFKEQ. This CDR3 has 11 residues. The CDR3 loop reads CASSYSYEQYF. CDR3 bases: TGTGCCAGCAGCTACTCCTACGAGCAGTACTTC.

The V call is TRBV6-5, the J call TRBJ2-7; D may be TRBD2 (5 bases). V gave up 6 bases and J gave up 6 bases, with 18 bases separating them. CDR1 MNHEY and CDR2 SVGAGI come from the germline V gene. This CDR3 comprises 14 residues. The CDR3 DNA sequence: TGTGCCAGCAGGCCTATAGAGGGCTTGGGCGAGCAGTACTTC. Its protein is CASRPIEGLGEQYF.

V usage is TRBV10-3 and J usage is TRBJ1-5, with 7 bases matching TRBD1. CDR1 is ENHRY, CDR2 SYGVKD, per germline. The V and J ends lost 10 bases and 0 bases, in that order; junction bases with no gene match: 9. The CDR3 totals 15 residues. CDR3 amino acids: CATFLTGYSNQPQHF. The CDR3 DNA sequence: TGTGCCACGTTCTTGACAGGGTATAGCAATCAGCCCCAGCATTTT.

The chain links TRBV5-6 to TRBJ2-5; 9 bases line up with TRBD2. The CDR3 spans 17 residues. J gave up 5 bases and V 4 bases, and 15 bases lay outside the gene matches. Germline-derived CDR1 and CDR2 are SGHDT and YYEEEE. In nucleotides, the CDR3 is TGTGCCAGCAGCCCCCCAGCCACAGCGGGGGGATGGGAGACCCAGTACTTC. Protein product: CASSPPATAGGWETQYF.

This sequence joins TRBV30 and TRBJ1-5; tentative D call: TRBD1 (5 bases). Germline CDR1 reads GTSNPN; CDR2 reads SVGIG (reference sequence). The CDR3 is made up of 14 amino acids. Trimming shortened V by 0 bases and J by 7 bases, and 13 bases separated the two germline ends. This chain's CDR3 is CAWSVSGAWQPQHF. CDR3 bases: TGTGCCTGGAGTGTGAGTGGGGCATGGCAGCCCCAGCATTTT.

J is TRBJ2-2 and V is TRBV5-1; 7 bases match TRBD2. The CDR3 loop spans 14 amino acids. The J segment lost 4 bases and the V segment lost 8 bases, leaving 8 bases of the junction unmatched. The V gene's germline CDR1 is SGHRS and CDR2 YFSETQ. CDR3 DNA: TGCGCCAGTCGCGGGACTACCGGCACCGGGGAGCTGTTTTTT. It is translated as CASRGTTGTGELFF.

CDR3 sequence reads: CASSAGGGARTGELFF. For the CDR3, the DNA is TGTGCCAGCAGCGCCGGGGGGGGCGCGAGGACCGGGGAGCTGTTTTTT. The chain is built from TRBV9 and TRBJ2-2; 8 bases line up with TRBD2. Losses at the gene ends were 3 bases for V and 5 bases for J; bases not matched to a gene: 9. Germline V CDR1 and CDR2: SGDLS, YYNGEE. The CDR3 totals 16 residues.

As for this clone: Other DNA sequences within the sample encode an identical CDR3. CDR3 bases: TGCGCCAGCAGCTTGGACAGCATGAACACTGAAGCTTTCTTT. This codes for CASSLDSMNTEAFF. The J gene is TRBJ1-1, the V gene TRBV5-1; D is unclear. The CDR3 spans 14 residues. CDR1 is SGHRS, CDR2 YFSETQ, per germline. V lost 0 bases to trimming and J lost 0 bases, with 6 bases between them.

V gene TRBV11-2 combines with J gene TRBJ2-7; a weak D match, TRBD2 (6 bases). Trimming took 0 bases from V and 4 from J, leaving 16 bases between them. The CDR3 loop spans 16 amino acids. CDR1 SGHAT and CDR2 FQNNGV come from the germline V gene. CDR3 sequence reads: CASSLDPRSGAYEQYF. The CDR3 nucleotides read TGTGCCAGCAGCTTAGATCCCCGTAGCGGAGCATACGAGCAGTACTTC.

This rearrangement joins TRBV7-3 to TRBJ2-1; D not certain. Trimming shortened V by 2 bases and J by 9 bases, and 5 bases separated the two germline ends. The CDR3 has 11 residues. Germline V gene lookup returns CDR1 SGHTA and CDR2 FQGTGA. The CDR3: CASSLSSEQFF. The CDR3 DNA is TGTGCCAGCAGCTTATCTAGTGAGCAGTTCTTC. Filled out from reference TRBV7-3 and TRBJ2-1, the complete variable domain reads GAGVSQTPSNKVTEKGKYVELRCDPISGHTALYWYRQSLGQGPEFLIYFQGTGAADDSGLPNDRFFAVRPEGSVSTLKIQRTERGDSAVYLCASSLSSEQFFGPGTRLTVL.

The chain employs TRBV27 and TRBJ1-4, with 9 bases that match TRBD1. The length of the CDR3 is 15 residues. V lost 5 bases to trimming and J lost 5 bases; unmatched junction nucleotides: 6. Per germline, CDR1 MNHEY and CDR2 SMNVEV (reference sequence). CDR3 DNA sequence: TGTGCCAGCAGTGCCCAGGACAGGGGAAATGAAAAACTGTTTTTT. This translates into CASSAQDRGNEKLFF.

The chain is built from TRBV6-1 and TRBJ1-2; D gene unclear. The CDR3 has 15 residues. Germline CDR1 and CDR2: MNHNS and SASEGT. V lost 0 bases and J 7 bases, leaving 15 bases between the germline ends. CDR3 loop: CASSEAGEGLAGYTF. The CDR3 DNA reads TGTGCCAGCAGTGAAGCCGGGGAGGGCTTAGCTGGCTACACCTTC.

The V gene is TRBV2, the J gene TRBJ2-7, with D perhaps matching TRBD2 (5 bases). V was clipped by 5 bases and J by 1 base, with 12 bases between them. Germline CDR1 SNHLY, CDR2 FYNNEI. This CDR3 spans 14 amino acids. This chain's CDR3 is CASSSRLMSYEQYF. The CDR3 DNA reads TGTGCCAGCAGTTCCCGACTAATGTCCTACGAGCAGTACTTC.

This chain joins TRBV25-1 and TRBJ2-5; D gene uncertain. Looked up from germline, CDR1 is MGHDK and CDR2 is SYGVNS. This CDR3 contains 11 residues. Deletions cut 4 bases from V and 5 bases from J, with 5 bases between. The CDR3 is CASSAPETQYF. The CDR3 DNA reads as TGTGCCAGCAGTGCCCCGGAGACCCAGTACTTC. The full variable domain, rest sourced from reference TRBV25-1 and TRBJ2-5, is EADIYQTPRYLVIGTGKKITLECSQTMGHDKMYWYQQDPGMELHLIHYSYGVNSTEKGDLSSESTVSRIRTEHFPLTLESARPSHTSQYLCASSAPETQYFGPGTRLLVL.

The rearrangement uses TRBV27 and TRBJ2-1; 8 positions agree with TRBD2. Germline loops: CDR1 MNHEY, CDR2 SMNVEV (reference sequence). The CDR3 consists of 18 residues. Trimming removed 7 bases from V and 9 bases from J; junction bases left unmatched: 23. The CDR3 bases are TGTGCCAGCAACCATTTGTGGGGGACTAGTGATTCGATCGGTGAGCAGTTCTTC. It codes for CASNHLWGTSDSIGEQFF.

V gene TRBV4-2 combines with J gene TRBJ2-3, with a tentative D call TRBD1 (6 bases). The germline V gene encodes CDR1 LGHNA and CDR2 YNFKEQ. V lost 5 bases and J lost 2, with 14 bases in between. The CDR3 is 15 amino acids. Here the CDR3 reads CASSSRTVPTDTQYF. As DNA, the CDR3 is TGTGCCAGCAGCTCCAGGACAGTCCCCACAGATACGCAGTATTTT.

This rearrangement joins TRBV4-1 to TRBJ1-2, with 9 bases identical to TRBD1. CDR1 is MGHRA and CDR2 is YSYEKL in the germline V gene. The CDR3 is 15 residues long. Unmatched junction bases numbered 8, after V lost 2 bases and J lost 7 bases. The CDR3: CASSQRQGVTAGYTF. The CDR3 coding sequence is TGCGCCAGCAGCCAACGACAGGGGGTGACAGCTGGCTACACCTTC.

The rearrangement uses TRBV6-5 and TRBJ2-7; maybe TRBD1 (5 bases). The germline V gene has CDR1 MNHEY and CDR2 SVGAGI. The CDR3 runs 15 residues. V lost 6 bases, J lost 4 bases, and 19 bases lay in between. The CDR3 bases are TGTGCCAGCAGCGATTATGGCCCCAAGGGGTACGAGCAGTACTTC. Translating it yields CASSDYGPKGYEQYF.

This CDR3 is CTSSQVSGGVPRNTQYF. The CDR3 DNA follows: TGCACCAGCAGCCAAGTAAGCGGGGGGGTTCCCCGGAATACGCAGTATTTT. This chain joins TRBV1 and TRBJ2-3; the table assigns TRBD2, which was not confirmed against the DNA. TRBV1 is an annotated pseudogene. This CDR3 has 17 residues.

This clone was found once. This chain joins TRBV19 and TRBJ1-1; 7 bases match TRBD1. This CDR3 contains 13 residues. Germline CDR1 is LNHDA and CDR2 is SQIVND (reference sequence). The trim removed 5 bases at V and 4 bases at J, leaving 4 bases unmatched. The CDR3 DNA reads TGTGCCAGTAGTCAACAGGGGAGCACTGAAGCTTTCTTT. Amino acid sequence: CASSQQGSTEAFF.

V usage is TRBV10-3 and J usage is TRBJ1-1; D may be TRBD1 (6 bases). Germline loops: CDR1 ENHRY, CDR2 SYGVKD. With 2 bases removed from V and 5 bases from J, the gap between germline ends came to 15 bases. This CDR3 region has 15 residues. The CDR3 coding sequence is TGTGCCATCAGTGAGCTACAGGGCCCGGGGACTGAAGCTTTCTTT. This gives the protein CAISELQGPGTEAFF.

The V call is TRBV6-1, the J call TRBJ1-5; D is possibly TRBD1 (5 bases). Between the trimmed V and J ends, which lost 4 bases and 6 bases, there was a span of 13 bases. This CDR3 has 14 amino acids. CDR1 and CDR2 from the germline V gene are MNHNS and SASEGT. The CDR3 loop reads CASSGEGAIQPQHF. The CDR3 DNA is TGTGCCAGCAGTGGAGAAGGGGCAATTCAGCCCCAGCATTTT.